These 29 T cell receptor beta chains came from one sample sequenced in a study of cytotoxic CD8 clonotypes in ibrutinib-treated CLL. Profiling relied on immunoSEQ multiplex PCR, and the TCRdb table lists in-frame clones only, not all of them. This table has under 300,000 clones, 70% appearing once. The material was PBMCs, obtained after 24 months of ibrutinib treatment. These receptors were obtained from a human donor with chronic lymphocytic leukemia.

The V and J genes are TRBV5-1 and TRBJ2-2; the match to TRBD2 covers 12 bases. In germline, CDR1 is SGHRS, CDR2 YFSETQ. This CDR3 is 18 amino acids long. V gave up 0 bases and J gave up 3 bases; unmatched junction bases: 6. This CDR3 is CASSLVRTSGTDTGELFF. DNA for the CDR3: TGCGCCAGCAGCTTGGTGAGGACTAGCGGGACCGACACCGGGGAGCTGTTTTTT.

The sample holds a few counts of this clone. V gene TRBV5-6 combines with J gene TRBJ1-2; no definite D call. The V end was cut by 4 bases, the J end by 8 bases, with 12 bases between. CDR1 SGHDT and CDR2 YYEEEE come from the germline V gene. The CDR3 totals 12 residues. The CDR3 DNA follows: TGTGCCAGCAGCACCTATTACTCCGGCTACACCTTC. It encodes CASSTYYSGYTF.

The chain combines TRBV7-8 with TRBJ2-1; 8 bases are a match to TRBD2. Germline loops: CDR1 SGHVS, CDR2 FQNEAQ. V shed 5 bases and J 3 bases; nucleotides not matched to a gene: 6. This CDR3 has 15 amino acids. CDR3: CASSAGLADYNEQFF. In nucleotides, the CDR3 is TGTGCCAGCAGCGCCGGACTAGCAGACTACAATGAGCAGTTCTTC.

The chain recombines TRBV29-1 with TRBJ2-1; 7 bases fit TRBD1. The CDR3 runs to 14 residues. Germline V gives CDR1 SQVTM, CDR2 ANQGSEA. J gave up 1 base and V 5 bases, and 5 bases lay outside the gene matches. The CDR3 spells CSVTHRGSYNEQFF. In DNA form, the CDR3 reads TGCAGCGTTACCCACAGGGGTTCCTACAATGAGCAGTTCTTC.

This rearrangement joins TRBV25-1 to TRBJ2-7; D call uncertain. Trimming cost V 2 bases and J 1 base, with 9 bases left between them. The CDR3 has 14 residues. Germline CDR1 MGHDK, CDR2 SYGVNS. DNA of the CDR3: TGTGCCAGCAGTGAACGGTCCCTTTCCTACGAGCAGTACTTC. It yields the protein CASSERSLSYEQYF.

V usage is TRBV27 and J usage is TRBJ2-3; possibly TRBD1 for D (5 bases). This CDR3 has 17 residues. Germline V gene data show CDR1 as MNHEY and CDR2 as SMNVEV (reference sequence). V lost 5 bases and J 0 bases, leaving 18 bases between the germline ends. The CDR3 here is CASSPQRQSSSTDTQYF. CDR3 bases: TGTGCCAGCAGTCCACAACGACAGTCTTCTAGCACAGATACGCAGTATTTT.

The chain is built from TRBV7-2 and TRBJ1-3, with 9 bases that match TRBD1. V shed 4 bases and J 6 bases; nucleotides not matched to a gene: 10. The CDR3 is 16 amino acids. Looked up from germline, CDR1 is SGHTA and CDR2 is FQGNSA. Here the CDR3 DNA reads TGTGCCAGCAGCTCCACCCCGGGACAGGGACCAAACACCATATATTTT. It specifies CASSSTPGQGPNTIYF.

V gene TRBV28 combines with J gene TRBJ1-1; D remains unclear. Germline V gives CDR1 MDHEN, CDR2 SYDVKM. The V gene lost 2 bases and the J gene lost 11 bases, with 12 bases spanning the gap. This CDR3 is 12 amino acids long. Here the CDR3 reads CASSLVQGRAFF. CDR3 bases: TGTGCCAGCAGTTTAGTACAAGGGAGGGCTTTCTTT.

The rearrangement joins TRBV10-3 to TRBJ1-1, with TRBD1 as a possible D gene (5 bases). The CDR3 is 13 amino acids. Trimming removed 0 bases at V and 5 bases at J, with 7 bases between. In germline, CDR1 is ENHRY, CDR2 SYGVKD. CDR3 nucleotides: TGTGCCATCAGTGAGTCGGGGGAGACTGAAGCTTTCTTT. It is translated as CAISESGETEAFF.

On this clone itself: Distinct nucleotide sequences in the sample also encode this CDR3. The rearrangement joins TRBV7-2 to TRBJ1-2; D gene uncertain. Per the germline V gene, CDR1 is SGHTA and CDR2 is FQGNSA. With 4 bases removed from V and 3 bases from J, the gap between germline ends came to 6 bases. The CDR3 loop spans 12 amino acids. CDR3 in DNA: TGTGCCAGCAGCTATTGGGACTATGGCTACACCTTC. This gives the protein CASSYWDYGYTF.

The rearrangement joins TRBV4-2 to TRBJ1-2, with D unresolved. Per germline, CDR1 LGHNA and CDR2 YNFKEQ. The ends were cut back, 5 bases at V and 2 bases at J, with 12 bases in the middle. This CDR3 comprises 14 residues. For the CDR3, the DNA is TGTGCCAGCAGCTCCTCGACAACAAACTATGGCTACACCTTC. It translates to CASSSSTTNYGYTF.

This chain joins TRBV28 and TRBJ2-3; TRBD2 aligns across 9 bases. The CDR3 length is 13 residues. The V and J ends lost 7 bases and 8 bases, in that order; junction bases with no gene match: 7. CDR1 is MDHEN and CDR2 is SYDVKM in the germline V gene. The CDR3 region has the DNA TGTGCCAGCATGCTAGCGGGACCTGGTACGCAGTATTTT. Protein product: CASMLAGPGTQYF.

This chain links TRBV28 with TRBJ2-7, with TRBD1 identical over 8 bases. This CDR3 spans 14 amino acids. Losses at the gene ends were 5 bases for V and 4 bases for J; bases not matched to a gene: 7. Germline V gives CDR1 MDHEN, CDR2 SYDVKM. CDR3 sequence (DNA): TGTGCCAGCAGTGGGACAGGCGCGGGGTACGAGCAGTACTTC. Encoded protein: CASSGTGAGYEQYF.

The CDR3 spells CASSVQGGLETQYF. The CDR3 nucleotides are TGTGCCAGCAGCGTACAGGGTGGCCTGGAGACCCAGTACTTC. The rearrangement joins TRBV9 to TRBJ2-5; maybe TRBD1 (5 bases). Germline CDR1 reads SGDLS; CDR2 reads YYNGEE. The CDR3 has 14 amino acids. The ends were cut back, 1 base at V and 5 bases at J, with 12 bases in the middle.

The chain recombines TRBV6-4 with TRBJ1-5; D gene unclear. The CDR3 spans 14 residues. V was pared by 3 bases and J by 3 bases, with 9 bases between. The germline V gene encodes CDR1 MRHNA and CDR2 SNTAGT. The DNA of the CDR3 is TGTGCCAGCAGTGAAGGACCGATCAATCAGCCCCAGCATTTT. Translation gives CASSEGPINQPQHF.

The CDR3 loop is CASSYSSGHEQYF. The CDR3 bases are TGTGCCAGCAGCTATAGTTCGGGCCACGAGCAGTACTTC. The chain joins TRBV7-9 to TRBJ2-7; D is unclear. The CDR3 covers 13 residues. Deletions cut 4 bases from V and 5 bases from J, with 12 bases between. Germline values: CDR1 SEHNR, CDR2 FQNEAQ (reference sequence).

The chain links TRBV25-1 to TRBJ1-1, with D unresolved. From germline, CDR1 is MGHDK and CDR2 SYGVNS. The V gene lost 6 bases and the J gene lost 0 bases, with 14 bases spanning the gap. CDR3 size: 15 residues. CDR3 amino acids: CASSKLVAMNTEAFF. The CDR3 nucleotides read TGTGCCAGCAGCAAGCTCGTGGCCATGAACACTGAAGCTTTCTTT.

This chain joins TRBV7-3 and TRBJ2-1; maybe TRBD2 (6 bases). V was shortened by 0 bases and J by 2 bases, with 14 bases between the two germline ends. There are 17 residues in the CDR3. Germline loops: CDR1 SGHTA, CDR2 FQGTGA. The CDR3 nucleotides read TGTGCCAGCAGCTTAACGCGTCGTAGCGGACCCTACAATGAGCAGTTCTTC. Translated, it gives CASSLTRRSGPYNEQFF. The full variable domain, rest sourced from reference TRBV7-3 and TRBJ2-1, is GAGVSQTPSNKVTEKGKYVELRCDPISGHTALYWYRQSLGQGPEFLIYFQGTGAADDSGLPNDRFFAVRPEGSVSTLKIQRTERGDSAVYLCASSLTRRSGPYNEQFFGPGTRLTVL.

This clone was seen only a few times. The chain has TRBV4-3 and TRBJ2-2; D possibly corresponds to TRBD2 (6 bases). This CDR3 is 15 amino acids long. CDR1 is LGHNA, CDR2 YSLEER, per germline. Trimming removed 0 bases at V and 7 bases at J, with 12 bases between. In nucleotides, the CDR3 is TGCGCCAGCAGCCAAGAAGAGACTAGAATCGGGGAGCTGTTTTTT. Protein product: CASSQEETRIGELFF.

In this sample, this clone turned up a few times. The same CDR3 also results from other DNA sequences found in this sample. The CDR3 coding sequence is TGTGCCAGCTCACCAGGGGCTGGCTACGAGCAGTACTTC. It yields the protein CASSPGAGYEQYF. The chain combines TRBV18 with TRBJ2-7; D is possibly TRBD1 (5 bases). Trimming pared 2 bases from V and 3 bases from J, leaving 8 bases between. The CDR3 has 13 residues. Germline V gene lookup returns CDR1 KGHSH and CDR2 LQKENI.

The chain uses TRBV7-9 and TRBJ2-6, with D perhaps TRBD2 (6 bases). V dropped 0 bases and J dropped 0 bases, with 12 bases sitting between them. The CDR3 covers 18 residues. Germline loops: CDR1 SEHNR, CDR2 FQNEAQ (reference sequence). CDR3 in DNA: TGTGCCAGCAGCTTAGCGTTTACGGGGGTCTCTGGGGCCAACGTCCTGACTTTC. This sequence encodes CASSLAFTGVSGANVLTF.

The genes are TRBV7-9 and TRBJ1-4, with 9 bases that match TRBD1. The CDR3 contains 16 residues. The J segment lost 6 bases and the V segment lost 5 bases, leaving 10 bases of the junction unmatched. CDR1 and CDR2 from the germline V gene are SEHNR and FQNEAQ (reference sequence). The CDR3 protein is CASSPVGWTGDEKLFF. CDR3 coding DNA: TGTGCCAGCAGCCCCGTTGGGTGGACAGGGGATGAAAAACTGTTTTTT.

CDR3 amino acids: CASSEEQDYGYTF. CDR3 sequence (DNA): TGTGCCAGCAGTGAAGAACAGGACTATGGCTACACCTTC. This sequence joins TRBV2 and TRBJ1-2, with a weak D call TRBD1 (5 bases). The CDR3 has 13 residues. The ends were cut back, 1 base at V and 3 bases at J, with 6 bases in the middle. CDR1 is SNHLY, CDR2 FYNNEI, per germline.

The chain has TRBV19 and TRBJ1-3, with 7 bases aligning to TRBD1. V lost 9 bases and J lost 8; bases outside the gene matches: 10. CDR1 is LNHDA and CDR2 is SQIVND in the germline V gene (reference sequence). The CDR3 extends over 13 amino acids. The CDR3 coding sequence is TGTGCCAGCACCAAGGGACAGTTAGACACCATATATTTT. Amino acids: CASTKGQLDTIYF. Filled out from reference TRBV19 and TRBJ1-3, the complete variable domain reads DGGITQSPKYLFRKEGQNVTLSCEQNLNHDAMYWYRQDPGQGLRLIYYSQIVNDFQKGDIAEGYSVSREKKESFPLTVTSAQKNPTAFYLCASTKGQLDTIYFGEGSWLTVV.

This clone was seen just once. The DNA of the CDR3 is TGCAGTGCCCCAACCGGGAATACGCAGTATTTT. Translation gives CSAPTGNTQYF. This chain joins TRBV20-1 and TRBJ2-3, with D possibly TRBD2 on 5 matching bases. The CDR3 length is 11 residues. V was pared by 6 bases and J by 7 bases, with 11 bases between. CDR1 and CDR2 from the germline V gene are DFQATT and SNEGSKA (reference sequence).

This chain uses TRBV18 with TRBJ1-2, with D tentatively TRBD1 (6 bases). V was pared by 3 bases and J by 2 bases, with 13 bases between. Germline CDR1 KGHSH, CDR2 LQKENI. This CDR3 comprises 15 residues. CDR3: CASSPEAGANYGYTF. CDR3 DNA: TGTGCCAGCTCACCGGAAGCGGGGGCAAACTATGGCTACACCTTC. Full variable domain (remainder filled in from reference TRBV18 and TRBJ1-2): NAGVMQNPRHLVRRRGQEARLRCSPMKGHSHVYWYRQLPEEGLKFMVYLQKENIIDESGMPKERFSAEFPKEGPSILRIQQVVRGDSAAYFCASSPEAGANYGYTFGSGTRLTVV.

The chain recombines TRBV28 with TRBJ2-7; D is ambiguous. The germline gives CDR1 MDHEN, CDR2 SYDVKM. V was shortened by 5 bases and J by 3 bases, with 17 bases between the two germline ends. This CDR3 has 15 residues. The CDR3 sequence is CASSPLEADNYEQYF. DNA for the CDR3: TGTGCCAGCAGTCCCCTAGAGGCGGATAACTACGAGCAGTACTTC.

The chain links TRBV30 to TRBJ1-6; D unresolved. Germline values: CDR1 GTSNPN, CDR2 SVGIG (reference sequence). This CDR3 contains 14 residues. Deletions cut 8 bases from V and 7 bases from J, with 18 bases between. This chain's CDR3 is CALTRAVENSPLHF. The DNA of the CDR3 is TGTGCCCTGACCCGGGCCGTTGAGAATTCACCCCTCCACTTT.

This clone was seen once. The chain recombines TRBV30 with TRBJ2-6, with D unresolved. Germline assignment: CDR1 GTSNPN and CDR2 SVGIG (reference sequence). The CDR3 is 13 amino acids. Trimming took off 8 bases at V and 0 bases at J, with 8 bases between the two ends. CDR3 amino acids: CAGDLSGANVLTF. The DNA for the CDR3 is TGTGCCGGGGATCTCTCTGGGGCCAACGTCCTGACTTTC. The full variable domain, with the rest looked up from reference TRBV30 and TRBJ2-6, is SQTIHQWPATLVQPVGSPLSLECTVEGTSNPNLYWYRQAAGRGLQLLFYSVGIGQISSEVPQNLSASRPQDRQFILSSKKLLLSDSGFYLCAGDLSGANVLTFGAGSRLTVL.